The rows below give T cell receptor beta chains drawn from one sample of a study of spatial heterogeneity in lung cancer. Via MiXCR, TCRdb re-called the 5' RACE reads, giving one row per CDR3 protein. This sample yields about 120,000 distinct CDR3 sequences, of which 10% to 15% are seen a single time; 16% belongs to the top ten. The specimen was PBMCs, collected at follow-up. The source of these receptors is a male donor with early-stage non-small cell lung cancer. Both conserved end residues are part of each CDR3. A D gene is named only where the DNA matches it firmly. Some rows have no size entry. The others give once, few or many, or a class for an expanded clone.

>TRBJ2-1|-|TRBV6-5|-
TGTGCCAGCAGCCCTGGCCTTACCTACAATGAGCAGTTCTTC
CASSPGLTYNEQFF
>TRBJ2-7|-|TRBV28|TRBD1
TGTGCCAGCAGTGTATTAGACAGGGGGCAACAGGAGCAGTACTTC
CASSVLDRGQQEQYF
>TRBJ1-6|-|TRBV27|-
TGTGCCAGCAAGGGCCTGGATACAGGGTATTCACCCCTCCACTTT
CASKGLDTGYSPLHF
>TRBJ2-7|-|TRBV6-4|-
TGTGCCAGCAGCACCAGGCCCTACGAGCAGTACTTC
CASSTRPYEQYF
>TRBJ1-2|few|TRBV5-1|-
TGCGCCAGCAGCCCGGGGGCGTATGGCTACACCTTC
CASSPGAYGYTF
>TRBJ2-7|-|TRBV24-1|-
TGTGCCACCAGTGATTCTGGGGTTTACGAGCAGTACTTC
CATSDSGVYEQYF
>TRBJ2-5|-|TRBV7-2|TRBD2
TGTGCCAGCAGCTTAGTCCCGGGACTAGCGAGGGAACAAGAGACCCAGTACTTC
CASSLVPGLAREQETQYF
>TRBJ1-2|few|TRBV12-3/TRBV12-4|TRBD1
TGTGCCAGCAGTGCCCTCCGACAGGGGCCATACGGCTACACCTTC
CASSALRQGPYGYTF
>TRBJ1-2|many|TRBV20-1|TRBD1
TGCAGTGCTAGAGGAGGGACAGGGGGCGAAGTTAATGGCTACACCTTC
CSARGGTGGEVNGYTF
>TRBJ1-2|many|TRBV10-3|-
TGTGCCATCAGTGCGTCCATATATGAACGTGGCTACACCTTC
CAISASIYERGYTF
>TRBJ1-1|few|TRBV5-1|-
TGCGCCAGCAGCTTGGCAGGGCCTAAGAACACTGAAGCTTTCTTT
CASSLAGPKNTEAFF
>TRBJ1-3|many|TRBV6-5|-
TGTGCCAGCAGCCCTCAATGGACAAAGAGAAACACCATATATTTT
CASSPQWTKRNTIYF
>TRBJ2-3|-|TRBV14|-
TGTGCCAGCAGCCAATCACCACAAAATACGCAGTATTTT
CASSQSPQNTQYF
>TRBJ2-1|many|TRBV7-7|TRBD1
TGTGCCAGCAGCCCTCTATCCTCGGGACAGGGGAGGTATGAGCAGTTCTTC
CASSPLSSGQGRYEQFF
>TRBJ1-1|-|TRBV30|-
TGTGCCTGGAGTGTATCGAGCTACACTGAAGCTTTCTTT
CAWSVSSYTEAFF
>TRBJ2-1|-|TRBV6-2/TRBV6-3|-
TGTGCCAGCAGCGCGGGGATTGAGCAGTTCTTC
CASSAGIEQFF
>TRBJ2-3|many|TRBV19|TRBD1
TGTGCCAGTAGTTGGACAGGGGGCGACACGCAGTATTTT
CASSWTGGDTQYF
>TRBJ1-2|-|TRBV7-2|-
TGTGCCAGCAGCTTAGGTGGATATAACTATGGCTACACCTTC
CASSLGGYNYGYTF
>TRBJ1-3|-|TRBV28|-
TGTGCCAGCACCTCATGGAGAAGAAACACCATATATTTT
CASTSWRRNTIYF
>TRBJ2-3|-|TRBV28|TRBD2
TGTGCCAGCACCGAGGGAGGGGTGCGAGGCACAGATACGCAGTATTTT
CASTEGGVRGTDTQYF
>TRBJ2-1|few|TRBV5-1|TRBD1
TGCGCCAGCAGCTCGTCAGGGGGCTCCTACAATGAGCAGTTCTTC
CASSSSGGSYNEQFF
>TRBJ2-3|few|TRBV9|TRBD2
TGTGCCAGCAGCGTTAGCGGGCCATGGGGAGATACGCAGTATTTT
CASSVSGPWGDTQYF
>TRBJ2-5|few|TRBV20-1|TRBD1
TGCAGTGCGATGGACAGGGGGCGCGGAGAGACCCAGTACTTC
CSAMDRGRGETQYF
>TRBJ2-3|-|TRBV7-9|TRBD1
TGTGCCAGCAGCTTAGCACAGGGGAGCACAGATACGCAGTATTTT
CASSLAQGSTDTQYF
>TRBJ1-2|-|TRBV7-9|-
TGTGCCAGCAGCTTTGAAGGGGGTAACTATGGCTACACCTTC
CASSFEGGNYGYTF
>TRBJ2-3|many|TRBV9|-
TGTGCCAGCAGCGTAGGAATCCTAACTACCACAGATACGCAGTATTTT
CASSVGILTTTDTQYF
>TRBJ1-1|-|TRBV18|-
TGTGCCAGCTCACCAAGCATGGTGACTGAAGCTTTCTTT
CASSPSMVTEAFF
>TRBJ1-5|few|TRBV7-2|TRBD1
TGTGCCAGCAGCCCCCGGACAGGGAGAGGGCAGCCCCAGCATTTT
CASSPRTGRGQPQHF
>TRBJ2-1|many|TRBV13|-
TGTGCCAGCAGCCGGGAGAGGTGGAAGCAGTTCTTC
CASSRERWKQFF
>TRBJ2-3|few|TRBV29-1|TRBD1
TGCAGCGTTGTCCCCGGACAGGTTTTTGATACGCAGTATTTT
CSVVPGQVFDTQYF
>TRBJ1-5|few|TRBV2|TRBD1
TGTGCCAGCAGTGGGGGGACAGGGCTTCAGCCCCAGCATTTT
CASSGGTGLQPQHF
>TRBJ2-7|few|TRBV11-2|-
TGTGCCAGCAGCTCCCCCTCTGGGCAGCTCTACGAGCAGTACTTC
CASSSPSGQLYEQYF
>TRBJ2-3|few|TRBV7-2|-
TGTGCCAGCAGCTTGGCGAGCGGGCTGAGCACAGATACGCAGTATTTT
CASSLASGLSTDTQYF
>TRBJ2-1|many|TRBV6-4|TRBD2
TGTGCCAGCAGCGCGGGACTAGCAAACAATGAGCAGTTCTTC
CASSAGLANNEQFF
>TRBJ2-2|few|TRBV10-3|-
TGTGCCATCAGTGAGTCGGGCAGGATGGGCACCGGGGAGCTGTTTTTT
CAISESGRMGTGELFF
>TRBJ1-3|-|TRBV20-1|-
TGCAGTGCTAGAAGGGACGGCCCTGGAAACACCATATATTTT
CSARRDGPGNTIYF
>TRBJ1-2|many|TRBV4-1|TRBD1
TGCGCCAGCAGCCATCTGGGACAGATCTATGGCTACACCTTC
CASSHLGQIYGYTF
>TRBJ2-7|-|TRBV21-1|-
TGTGCCAGCAGCAAAGGCGGTCTGGGCAGGGTGATTTACGAGCAGTACTTC
CASSKGGLGRVIYEQYF
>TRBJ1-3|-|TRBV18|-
TGTGCCAGCTCATTACGAAGTTGGGACCAGCTCTCTGGAAACACCATATATTTT
CASSLRSWDQLSGNTIYF
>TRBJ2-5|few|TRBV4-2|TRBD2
TGTGCCAGCAGCCCAGCGGGGGGCCTCCAAGAGACCCAGTACTTC
CASSPAGGLQETQYF
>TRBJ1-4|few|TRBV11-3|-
TGTGCCAGCAGCCCTGGACAGAGCTTGACTGAAAAACTGTTTTTT
CASSPGQSLTEKLFF
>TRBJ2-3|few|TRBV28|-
TGTGCCAGCAGTTCCCCAGGGACAACCACAGATACGCAGTATTTT
CASSSPGTTTDTQYF
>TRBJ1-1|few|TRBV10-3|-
TGTGCCATCAAGAGGGCAGGTAACACTGAAGCTTTCTTT
CAIKRAGNTEAFF
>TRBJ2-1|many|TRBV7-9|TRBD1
TGTGCCAGCAGCGCACGGACAGGGATAGCAAATGAGCAGTTCTTC
CASSARTGIANEQFF
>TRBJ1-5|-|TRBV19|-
TGTGCCAGTAGTATGGAGGGGTATAGCAATCAGCCCCAGCATTTT
CASSMEGYSNQPQHF
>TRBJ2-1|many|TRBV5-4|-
TGTGCCAGCAGCTTGGGGCTAGGAGAGCAGTTCTTC
CASSLGLGEQFF
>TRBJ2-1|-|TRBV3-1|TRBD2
TGTGCCAGCAGCCCCGATGGAGTAGCGGGTAGCTCCTACAATGAGCAGTTCTTC
CASSPDGVAGSSYNEQFF
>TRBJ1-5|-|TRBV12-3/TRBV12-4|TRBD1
TGTGCCAGCAGTTTCGCTCGGGACAGGGGGAATCAGCCCCAGCATTTT
CASSFARDRGNQPQHF
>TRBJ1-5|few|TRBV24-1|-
TGTGCCACCAGTGGACAGTATAGCAATCAGCCCCAGCATTTT
CATSGQYSNQPQHF
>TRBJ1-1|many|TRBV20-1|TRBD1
TGCAGTGCTAAAGCCCCCAGGGGGCAGAACACTGAAGCTTTCTTT
CSAKAPRGQNTEAFF
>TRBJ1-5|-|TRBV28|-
TGTGCCAGCAGTTTTTCAGGCTCCAGCAATCAGCCCCAGCATTTT
CASSFSGSSNQPQHF
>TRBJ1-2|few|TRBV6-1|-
TGTGCCAGCAGTGAAGCCCCAACAGGGCCGGATGGCTACACCTTC
CASSEAPTGPDGYTF
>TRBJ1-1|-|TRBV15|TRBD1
TGTGCCACCAGCAGGGACAGGGGAGGCGGGGAAGCTTTCTTT
CATSRDRGGGEAFF
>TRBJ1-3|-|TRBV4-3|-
TGCGCCAGCAGCCAAGATAGGGGGACTATTTCTGGAAACACCATATATTTT
CASSQDRGTISGNTIYF
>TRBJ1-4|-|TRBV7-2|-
TGTGCCAGCAGCTTTATATGGGGGATGATTGAAAAACTGTTTTTT
CASSFIWGMIEKLFF
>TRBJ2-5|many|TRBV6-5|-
TGTGCCAGCAGTACAGACCAAGAGACCCAGTACTTC
CASSTDQETQYF
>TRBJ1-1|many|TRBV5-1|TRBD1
TGCGCCAGCAGCATCGGACAGGGCATGAACACTGAAGCTTTCTTT
CASSIGQGMNTEAFF